This T cell receptor (beta chain) was sequenced for a study of persistence of HIV-infected CD4 T cells. Study conclusions and caveats: Antigen-responding cells were enriched for degenerate expanded CDR3beta sequences.

V dropped 10 bases and J dropped 6 bases, with 12 bases sitting between them. The CDR3 extends over 12 amino acids. In germline, CDR1 is LNHDA, CDR2 SQIVND (reference sequence). An overlapping HIV-1 Gag peptide pool stimulated these cells at 1 ug/peptide/mL. CD40L-negative CD69-negative CD45RO-high memory CD4+ T cells were sorted as populations depleted of antigen-responding cells. This was the immunoSEQ version 4 assay in survey mode. Profiling relied on immunoSEQ multiplex PCR, and the TCRdb table lists in-frame clones only, not all of them. The data hold 38,000 or so clones, with more than 75% observed a single time. Details on this clone: The target antigen is unknown.

The TCR originated in an adult with HIV. The donor label of this sample is uncertain. Here the sequenced sample was cultured CD4+ T cells from PBMCs, taken from a patient who received antiretroviral therapy. The chain recombines TRBV19 with TRBJ2-2; the D gene is possibly TRBD2 (6 bases). CDR3 DNA: TGTGCCACCACCTGGGAGGCCGGGGAGCTGTTTTTT. This sequence encodes CATTWEAGELFF.